These T cell receptor beta chains were read from a single sample in a study of cytomegalovirus exposure and HLA in healthy donors. This table comes from immunoSEQ multiplex PCR, and its TCRdb copy is limited to in-frame clones, with some not included. The sample holds about 150,000 clones, 60% to 80% seen once. Material for sequencing was PBMCs. Receptors originate from a man in his thirties or forties in good health and CMV-seropositive. CDR3s include the opening cysteine and the closing phenylalanine or tryptophan. D genes are given only for firm matches. Expanded clones get a size class; other rows say once, few or many, or leave the size out.

CDR3	DNA	V	size	D	J
CASSGLAGVRLYNEQFF	TGTGCCAGCAGTGGACTAGCGGGAGTGCGTCTCTACAATGAGCAGTTCTTC	TRBV2	NA	TRBD2	TRBJ2-1
CASSAYSGANVLTF	TGTGCCAGCAGCGCGTACTCTGGGGCCAACGTCCTGACTTTC	TRBV27	NA	NA	TRBJ2-6
CVSSQRAADRGRELFF	TGTGTCAGCAGCCAAAGGGCCGCGGACAGGGGTAGGGAACTGTTTTTT	TRBV4-2	NA	TRBD1	TRBJ1-4
CASSVAAGMSYNEQFF	TGTGCCAGCAGCGTAGCTGCCGGGATGTCCTACAATGAGCAGTTCTTC	TRBV9	NA	NA	TRBJ2-1
CASSISGSSGELFF	TGTGCCAGTAGTATAAGCGGGAGTTCCGGGGAGCTGTTTTTT	TRBV19	NA	TRBD2	TRBJ2-2
CASSSWETYEQYF	TGTGCCAGCAGCAGCTGGGAGACCTACGAGCAGTACTTC	TRBV7-9	NA	NA	TRBJ2-7
CASSPLAGAIQETQYF	TGTGCCAGCAGCCCGCTAGCGGGGGCAATACAAGAGACCCAGTACTTC	TRBV5-4	NA	TRBD2	TRBJ2-5
CASSRGLAGVDEQFF	TGTGCCAGCAGCCGGGGACTAGCGGGGGTCGATGAGCAGTTCTTC	TRBV7-9	NA	TRBD2	TRBJ2-1
CASSQGATNEKLFF	TGCGCCAGCAGCCAAGGAGCTACTAATGAAAAACTGTTTTTT	TRBV4-1	once	NA	TRBJ1-4
CAIRAPSGANVLTF	TGTGCCATCAGAGCACCCTCTGGGGCCAACGTCCTGACTTTC	TRBV10-3	NA	NA	TRBJ2-6
CASSLETGQETQYF	TGTGCCAGCAGCTTGGAGACAGGGCAAGAGACCCAGTACTTC	TRBV5-5	NA	TRBD1	TRBJ2-5
CASRTTEPVWEPQHF	TGCGCCAGCAGAACGACGGAGCCCGTCTGGGAGCCCCAGCATTTT	TRBV23-1	NA	NA	TRBJ1-5
CASSDRDINYEQYF	TGTGCCAGCAGTGACCGGGACATTAACTACGAGCAGTACTTC	TRBV27	once	NA	TRBJ2-7
CASSLTGGANYGYTF	TGTGCCAGCAGTCTAACAGGGGGTGCTAACTATGGCTACACCTTC	TRBV27	NA	TRBD1	TRBJ1-2
CASSLWQGYQPQHF	TGTGCCAGCAGCTTATGGCAGGGCTATCAGCCCCAGCATTTT	TRBV5-8	few	NA	TRBJ1-5
CASSYPPGEKLFF	TGTGCCAGCAGTTACCCTCCCGGGGAAAAACTGTTTTTT	TRBV6-6	NA	NA	TRBJ1-4
CSSSHSDTEAFF	TGTTCCAGCAGCCATTCGGACACTGAAGCTTTCTTT	TRBV7-9	NA	NA	TRBJ1-1
CASSFPGLGVNAYEQYF	TGTGCCAGCAGTTTTCCCGGACTAGGGGTTAATGCCTACGAGCAGTACTTC	TRBV28	NA	TRBD2	TRBJ2-7
CASSGQDTYEQYF	TGTGCCAGCAGTGGCCAGGATACCTACGAGCAGTACTTC	TRBV11-2	NA	NA	TRBJ2-7